The clone carrying this T cell receptor beta chain was counted many times. This CDR3 spans 13 amino acids. Trimming removed 3 bases from V and 6 bases from J; junction bases left unmatched: 4. Unique molecular identifiers were used to barcode this TCRbeta library. Each CDR3 protein gets one entry after TCRdb re-called the PCR reads with MiXCR. Counted here are about 640,000 distinct CDR3 sequences, roughly 17% occurring once; the ten biggest clones make up over 0.95%. This specimen belongs to a study of T-cell reconstitution after alpha-beta-depleted transplantation in children. This TCR came from a human donor who donated a stem cell graft to a child with acute myeloid leukemia. This rearrangement joins TRBV12-3 or TRBV12-4 to TRBJ1-2; 7 nucleotides agree with TRBD1. The starting material was PBMCs from the stem cell graft donor, obtained from the stem cell graft. This CDR3 reads CASSLKGADGYTF. The CDR3 DNA sequence: TGTGCCAGCAGTTTGAAGGGGGCTGATGGCTACACCTTC.